A selection of T cell receptor beta chains follows, all from one sample in a study of PD-1 blockade in mismatch repair-deficient tumors. TCRdb keeps only in-frame clones here, not all; method: immunoSEQ multiplex PCR. Of 35,000 to 45,000 clones in the sample, 70% to 90% were seen once. Sequences were derived from peripheral blood, sampled 76 weeks after starting pembrolizumab. The receptors here all came from an adult with mismatch repair-deficient cancer. Both conserved end residues are part of each CDR3. The D gene is left open where the match is weak. A row's size may be missing; if present it is once, few, many or a size class.

j_call | d_call | clone_size | v_call | cdr3_aa | cdr3_nt
TRBJ1-4 | TRBD1 | few | TRBV2 | CASNGQATNEKLFF | TGTGCCAGCAATGGACAGGCCACTAATGAAAAACTGTTTTTT
TRBJ2-5 | TRBD2 | NA | TRBV5-8 | CASSPLLAGVGETQYF | TGTGCCAGCAGTCCCTTACTAGCGGGAGTAGGAGAGACCCAGTACTTC
TRBJ2-3 | NA | once | TRBV9 | CASAGNTDTQYF | TGTGCCAGCGCCGGGAACACAGATACGCAGTATTTT
TRBJ1-2 | TRBD1 | NA | TRBV5-6 | CASSLGGQGEMRGYTF | TGTGCCAGCAGCTTGGGAGGACAGGGTGAGATGAGGGGCTACACCTTC
TRBJ2-3 | TRBD1 | NA | TRBV7-3 | CASSPTGGITDTQYF | TGTGCCAGCAGCCCTACAGGGGGCATTACAGATACGCAGTATTTT
TRBJ1-2 | TRBD1 | NA | TRBV5-4 | CASSPPGGGYGYTF | TGTGCCAGCAGTCCCCCAGGGGGCGGCTATGGCTACACCTTC
TRBJ2-2 | TRBD2 | NA | TRBV27 | CASSFGTSGTGELFF | TGTGCCAGCAGTTTCGGGACTAGCGGCACCGGGGAGCTGTTTTTT
TRBJ2-3 | NA | NA | TRBV7-2 | CASSLAGGFSTDTQYF | TGTGCCAGCAGCTTAGCGGGCGGGTTTAGCACAGATACGCAGTATTTT
TRBJ2-7 | NA | few | TRBV7-9 | CASSLHQGRIAEQYF | TGTGCCAGCAGCTTACACCAGGGGAGGATCGCCGAGCAGTACTTC
TRBJ1-5 | NA | once | TRBV7-2 | CASSLVVRGWQPQHF | TGTGCCAGCAGCTTAGTCGTGCGGGGGTGGCAGCCCCAGCATTTT
TRBJ2-4 | NA | NA | TRBV7-2 | CASSSSWDWGKNIQYF | TGTGCCAGCAGCTCTTCTTGGGACTGGGGCAAAAACATTCAGTACTTC
TRBJ1-1 | NA | NA | TRBV29-1 | CSVESSSPGAFF | TGCAGCGTTGAGAGCTCGAGCCCGGGGGCTTTCTTT
TRBJ2-7 | TRBD2 | NA | TRBV30 | CAWSLSSGSSYEQYF | TGTGCCTGGAGTCTATCTAGCGGGAGCTCCTACGAGCAGTACTTC
TRBJ2-7 | TRBD2 | NA | TRBV19 | CASSIMASGSYEQYF | TGTGCCAGTAGTATAATGGCTAGCGGTTCCTACGAGCAGTACTTC
TRBJ2-7 | NA | NA | TRBV5-4 | CASSSGHLPSYEQYF | TGTGCCAGCAGCTCGGGACATCTACCGTCCTACGAGCAGTACTTC
TRBJ2-1 | TRBD1 | NA | TRBV4-1 | CASSQDAVWDSSYNEQFF | TGCGCCAGCAGCCAAGACGCGGTATGGGACAGTTCCTACAATGAGCAGTTCTTC
TRBJ2-1 | TRBD2 | NA | TRBV12-5 | CASGVSSGRAVEQFF | TGTGCTAGTGGTGTCTCCAGCGGGAGGGCCGTTGAGCAGTTCTTC
TRBJ2-4 | NA | NA | TRBV9 | CASSVDAAGLAKNIQYF | TGTGCCAGCAGCGTAGATGCAGCGGGTCTAGCCAAAAACATTCAGTACTTC
TRBJ2-2 | NA | NA | TRBV19 | CASILDSRRYTGELFF | TGTGCCAGTATCCTGGACAGCCGAAGATACACCGGGGAGCTGTTTTTT
TRBJ1-2 | NA | NA | TRBV29-1 | CSVAEDGYTF | TGCAGCGTTGCAGAGGATGGCTACACCTTC
TRBJ2-7 | NA | NA | TRBV6-1 | CATARTGSSYEQYF | TGTGCCACCGCGAGGACTGGAAGCTCCTACGAGCAGTACTTC
TRBJ2-3 | NA | NA | TRBV6-1 | CASRGFSVTQYF | TGTGCCAGCAGGGGGTTTAGTGTTACGCAGTATTTT
TRBJ2-1 | TRBD2 | NA | TRBV2 | CARGLADYNEQFF | TGTGCCAGAGGACTAGCGGACTACAATGAGCAGTTCTTC
TRBJ1-2 | TRBD1 | NA | TRBV5-1 | CASSLAGTGGEGYTF | TGCGCCAGCAGCTTGGCCGGGACAGGGGGCGAGGGCTACACCTTC
TRBJ2-5 | NA | NA | TRBV7-9 | CASSQMETQYF | TGTGCCAGCAGCCAGATGGAGACCCAGTACTTC
TRBJ2-4 | TRBD1 | NA | TRBV5-4 | CASSLDQGAAKNIQYF | TGTGCCAGCAGCTTGGATCAGGGGGCTGCCAAAAACATTCAGTACTTC
TRBJ2-1 | NA | NA | TRBV7-3 | CASSLGAGKQFF | TGTGCCAGCAGCTTAGGGGCGGGGAAGCAGTTCTTC
TRBJ2-3 | NA | NA | TRBV11-2 | CASRPLGELGTDTQYF | TGTGCCAGCAGACCCCTCGGGGAGCTGGGCACAGATACGCAGTATTTT
TRBJ2-3 | TRBD2 | once | TRBV6-1 | CASSALREGSDTQYF | TGTGCCAGCAGTGCACTACGGGAGGGCTCAGATACGCAGTATTTT